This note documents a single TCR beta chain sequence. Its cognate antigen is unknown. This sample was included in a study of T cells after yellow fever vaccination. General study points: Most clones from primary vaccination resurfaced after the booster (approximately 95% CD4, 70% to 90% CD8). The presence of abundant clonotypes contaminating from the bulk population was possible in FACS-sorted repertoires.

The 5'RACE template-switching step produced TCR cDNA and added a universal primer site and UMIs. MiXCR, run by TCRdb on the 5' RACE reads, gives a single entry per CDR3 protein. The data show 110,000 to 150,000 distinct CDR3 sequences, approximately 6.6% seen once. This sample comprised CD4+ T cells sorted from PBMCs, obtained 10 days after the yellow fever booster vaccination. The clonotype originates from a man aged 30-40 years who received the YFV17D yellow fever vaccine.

The CDR3 nucleotides read TGCGCCAGCAGCTCGCCGGGACTAGGGGTCTACGAGCAGTACTTC. Protein: CASSSPGLGVYEQYF. This rearrangement joins TRBV5-1 to TRBJ2-7, with TRBD2 identical over 8 bases. J gave up 3 bases and V 3 bases, and 8 bases lay outside the gene matches. CDR3 length: 15 amino acids. Germline values: CDR1 SGHRS, CDR2 YFSETQ.